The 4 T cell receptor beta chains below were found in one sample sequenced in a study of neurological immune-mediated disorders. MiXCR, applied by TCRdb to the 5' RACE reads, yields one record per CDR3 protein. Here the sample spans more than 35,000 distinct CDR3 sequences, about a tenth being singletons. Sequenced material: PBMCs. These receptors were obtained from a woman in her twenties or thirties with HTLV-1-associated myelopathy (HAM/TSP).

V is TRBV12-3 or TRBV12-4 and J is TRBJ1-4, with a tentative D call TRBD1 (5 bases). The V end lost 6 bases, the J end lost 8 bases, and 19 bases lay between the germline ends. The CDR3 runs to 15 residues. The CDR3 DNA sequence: TGTGCCAGCAGACTTGGGGACGCCGAGGGGGAAAAACTGTTTTTT. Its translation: CASRLGDAEGEKLFF.

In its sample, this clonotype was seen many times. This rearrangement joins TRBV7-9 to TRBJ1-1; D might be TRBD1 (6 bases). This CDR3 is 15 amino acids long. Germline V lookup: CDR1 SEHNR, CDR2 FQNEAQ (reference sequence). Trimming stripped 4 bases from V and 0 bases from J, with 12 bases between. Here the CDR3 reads CASSSQGTLNTEAFF. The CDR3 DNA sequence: TGTGCCAGCAGCTCGCAGGGGACCCTGAACACTGAAGCTTTCTTT.

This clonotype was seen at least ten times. CDR3 in DNA: TGCGCCAGCAGCCCCGGAGGGGGTAACTCCTACAATGAGCAGTTCTTC. It yields the protein CASSPGGGNSYNEQFF. The chain joins TRBV5-1 to TRBJ2-1; D is perhaps TRBD1 or TRBD2 (6 bases each). CDR1 SGHRS and CDR2 YFSETQ come from the germline V gene. CDR3 length: 16 residues. The ends were cut back, 4 bases at V and 0 bases at J, with 14 bases in the middle.

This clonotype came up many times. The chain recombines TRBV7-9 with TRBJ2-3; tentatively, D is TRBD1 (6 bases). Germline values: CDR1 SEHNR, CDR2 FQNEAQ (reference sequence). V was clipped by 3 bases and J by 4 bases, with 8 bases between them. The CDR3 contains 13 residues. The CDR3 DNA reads TGTGCCAGCAGCTTCGCAGGGGCAGATACGCAGTATTTT. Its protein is CASSFAGADTQYF. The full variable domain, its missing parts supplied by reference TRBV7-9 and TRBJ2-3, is DTGVSQNPRHKITKRGQNVTFRCDPISEHNRLYWYRQTLGQGPEFLTYFQNEAQLEKSRLLSDRFSAERPKGSFSTLEIQRTEQGDSAMYLCASSFAGADTQYFGPGTRLTVL.